These 17 T cell receptor beta chains were sequenced from one sample in a study of PD-1 blockade in classical Hodgkin lymphoma (dated by TCRdb to 2020 to 2022). Library preparation employed the immunoSEQ multiplex PCR assay. TCRdb holds this immuneACCESS table with in-frame rearrangements only. Some clones are missing; in checked studies, unresolved V genes explain under half, and the rest has no known cause. For this sample the table gives 90,000 to 100,000 clones, of which roughly 78% were detected only once. The ten largest clones represent 9.4% of the sample. In light of the paper, this sample's time point label describes: cycle 4 day 1 (C4D1), after 6 weeks of nivolumab. Every trial patient had relapsed after autologous stem cell transplantation, and cohorts A, B and C differed in prior brentuximab vedotin exposure. Material: peripheral blood mononuclear cells (PBMCs), obtained before the fourth cycle of nivolumab. These receptors came from a human donor with classical Hodgkin lymphoma.

This clone was counted a few times. The rearrangement links TRBV2 to TRBJ2-7; 10 bases line up with TRBD2. V shed 6 bases and J 1 base; nucleotides not matched to a gene: 3. CDR1 and CDR2 (germline): SNHLY, FYNNEI. This CDR3 contains 14 residues. The CDR3 DNA reads TGTGCCAGCAGGGAGCGGGGGGGGTCCTACGAGCAGTACTTC. Residues: CASRERGGSYEQYF.

The rearrangement links TRBV7-9 to TRBJ2-3; D not certain. CDR1 and CDR2 (germline): SEHNR, FQNEAQ (reference sequence). CDR3 length equals 13 residues. Trimming left V 2 bases short and J 4 bases short, with 7 bases between. CDR3 in DNA: TGTGCCAGCAGCTTATTCGGATCAGATACGCAGTATTTT. Translating it yields CASSLFGSDTQYF.

The V and J genes are TRBV6-6 and TRBJ1-2; D is undetermined. V lost 6 bases to trimming and J lost 0 bases, with 8 bases between them. The germline V gene has CDR1 MNHNY and CDR2 SVGAGI (reference sequence). The CDR3 totals 13 residues. This chain's CDR3 is CASSRSANYGYTF. In DNA, the CDR3 is TGTGCCAGCAGCCGTAGTGCTAACTATGGCTACACCTTC.

The rearrangement joins TRBV28 to TRBJ2-7; TRBD1 matches 7 bases. CDR3 length: 17 residues. Germline-derived CDR1 and CDR2 are MDHEN and SYDVKM. V lost 3 bases to trimming and J lost 3 bases; unmatched junction nucleotides: 14. The CDR3 sequence: CASSFRPSGQFIYEQYF. The CDR3, as DNA: TGTGCCAGCAGTTTCCGACCCTCGGGACAGTTTATCTACGAGCAGTACTTC. The full variable domain, rest sourced from reference TRBV28 and TRBJ2-7, is DVKVTQSSRYLVKRTGEKVFLECVQDMDHENMFWYRQDPGLGLRLIYFSYDVKMKEKGDIPEGYSVSREKKERFSLILESASTNQTSMYLCASSFRPSGQFIYEQYFGPGTRLTVT.

The V call is TRBV7-8, the J call TRBJ1-1, with D unresolved. This CDR3 comprises 15 residues. V was shortened by 6 bases and J by 4 bases, with 18 bases between the two germline ends. Germline-derived CDR1 and CDR2 are SGHVS and FQNEAQ. Here the CDR3 DNA reads TGTGCCAGCAGACGGACTTCCCAGTGGGGCACTGAAGCTTTCTTT. The encoded protein is CASRRTSQWGTEAFF.

The V gene is TRBV4-2, the J gene TRBJ1-1, with D unresolved. Between the trimmed V and J ends, which lost 1 base and 0 bases, there was a span of 9 bases. The CDR3 contains 15 residues. Germline V gene sequence: CDR1 LGHNA, CDR2 YNFKEQ. CDR3 residues: CASSQGRNMNTEAFF. Written as DNA, the CDR3 is TGTGCCAGCAGCCAAGGACGGAATATGAACACTGAAGCTTTCTTT.

The chain couples TRBV28 to TRBJ1-5; D might be TRBD1 (5 bases). The germline V and J ends were trimmed by 2 bases and 2 bases, with 10 bases remaining between them. Germline V CDR1 and CDR2: MDHEN, SYDVKM. The CDR3 runs to 15 residues. CDR3 sequence: CASSLRGSGNQPQHF. The CDR3, as DNA: TGTGCCAGCAGTTTAAGGGGCTCTGGCAATCAGCCCCAGCATTTT.

This sequence joins TRBV5-1 and TRBJ2-3; 11 bases map to TRBD2. This CDR3 contains 17 residues. Germline V gene data show CDR1 as SGHRS and CDR2 as YFSETQ. Losses at the gene ends were 4 bases for V and 4 bases for J; bases not matched to a gene: 11. The CDR3: CASSLTSGSFGADTQYF. As DNA, the CDR3 is TGCGCCAGCAGCCTTACTAGCGGGAGCTTTGGCGCAGATACGCAGTATTTT.

V gene TRBV6-1 combines with J gene TRBJ1-4; D remains unclear. Germline loops: CDR1 MNHNS, CDR2 SASEGT. The V and J ends lost 7 bases and 8 bases respectively, with 20 bases between them. The CDR3 length is 15 residues. CDR3 sequence (DNA): TGTGCCAGCAATAAACAGCGGCGGTTCGGGGAAAAACTGTTTTTT. It encodes CASNKQRRFGEKLFF.

The J gene is TRBJ2-5, the V gene TRBV6-5; weak D call: TRBD2 (5 bases). The V gene lost 2 bases and the J gene lost 4 bases, with 8 bases spanning the gap. From germline, CDR1 is MNHEY and CDR2 SVGAGI. The CDR3 consists of 13 residues. DNA for the CDR3: TGTGCCAGCAGTTACGAGGGTGGAGAGACCCAGTACTTC. It yields the protein CASSYEGGETQYF.

The V gene is TRBV21-1, the J gene TRBJ2-7. TRBV21-1 is annotated as a pseudogene. CDR3 length: 11 residues. The DNA of the CDR3 is TGTGCCAGCGCGTTTTGGAAGGAGCAGTACTTC. This codes for CASAFWKEQYF.

This clone was recorded once. This chain uses TRBV11-2 with TRBJ2-1, with unresolved D. V was shortened by 4 bases and J by 7 bases, with 17 bases between the two germline ends. CDR1 is SGHAT, CDR2 FQNNGV, per germline. The CDR3 runs to 15 residues. CDR3 in amino acids: CASSSFMTQTNEQFF. The DNA of the CDR3 is TGTGCCAGCAGCTCTTTCATGACTCAGACAAATGAGCAGTTCTTC. Supplemented by reference TRBV11-2 and TRBJ2-1, the full variable domain reads EAGVAQSPRYKIIEKRQSVAFWCNPISGHATLYWYQQILGQGPKLLIQFQNNGVVDDSQLPKDRFSAERLKGVDSTLKIQPAKLEDSAVYLCASSSFMTQTNEQFFGPGTRLTVL.

The rearrangement links TRBV7-3 to TRBJ2-1; perhaps TRBD2 as D (7 bases). Germline loops: CDR1 SGHTA, CDR2 FQGTGA. This CDR3 is built from 14 residues. V lost 3 bases and J 10 bases, leaving 16 bases between the germline ends. This chain's CDR3 is CASSFAGRGTEQFF. The CDR3 DNA is TGTGCCAGCAGCTTCGCGGGGAGGGGGACAGAGCAGTTCTTC.

V gene TRBV6-5 combines with J gene TRBJ2-5; TRBD2 aligns across 9 bases. Germline loops: CDR1 MNHEY, CDR2 SVGAGI. Trimming cost V 6 bases and J 1 base; bases outside gene matches: 6. The CDR3 runs 15 residues. The CDR3 sequence is CASSFIAGAQETQYF. The DNA for the CDR3 is TGTGCCAGCAGCTTCATAGCGGGAGCCCAAGAGACCCAGTACTTC.

The chain is built from TRBV10-2 and TRBJ1-1, with TRBD1 as a possible D gene (5 bases). The ends were cut back, 7 bases at V and 8 bases at J, with 14 bases in the middle. Germline V gene data show CDR1 as WSHSY and CDR2 as SAAADI. The CDR3 covers 12 residues. CDR3 nucleotide sequence: TGCGCCAGCACCCTACCAGGGTCGGAAGCTTTCTTT. Protein: CASTLPGSEAFF.

This sequence joins TRBV5-4 and TRBJ2-4, with a possible D match to TRBD1 (5 bases). V was shortened by 4 bases and J by 4 bases, with 15 bases between the two germline ends. Germline CDR1 SGHNT, CDR2 YYREEE (reference sequence). The CDR3 runs to 15 residues. The CDR3 is CASSITIRQKNIQYF. The CDR3 nucleotides are TGTGCCAGCAGCATTACTATTCGACAGAAAAACATTCAGTACTTC. Filled out from reference TRBV5-4 and TRBJ2-4, the complete variable domain reads ETGVTQSPTHLIKTRGQQVTLRCSSQSGHNTVSWYQQALGQGPQFIFQYYREEENGRGNFPPRFSGLQFPNYSSELNVNALELDDSALYLCASSITIRQKNIQYFGAGTRLSVL.

V gene TRBV5-1 combines with J gene TRBJ2-7; 7 bases map to TRBD2. CDR3 length: 12 amino acids. Germline-derived CDR1 and CDR2 are SGHRS and YFSETQ. Trimming cost V 1 base and J 6 bases; bases outside gene matches: 1. The CDR3 reads CASSLPGGEQYF. In DNA, the CDR3 is TGCGCCAGCAGCTTGCCGGGGGGCGAGCAGTACTTC.